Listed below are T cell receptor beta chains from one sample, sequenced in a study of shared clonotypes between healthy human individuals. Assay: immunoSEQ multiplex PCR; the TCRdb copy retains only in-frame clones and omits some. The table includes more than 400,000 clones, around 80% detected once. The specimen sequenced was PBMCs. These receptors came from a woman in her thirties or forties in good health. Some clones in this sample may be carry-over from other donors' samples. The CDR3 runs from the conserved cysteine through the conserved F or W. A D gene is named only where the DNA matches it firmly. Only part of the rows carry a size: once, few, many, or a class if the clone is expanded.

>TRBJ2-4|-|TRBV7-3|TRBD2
CASSHRTSGALAKNIQYF
TGTGCCAGCAGCCACCGGACTAGCGGGGCTCTAGCCAAAAACATTCAGTACTTC
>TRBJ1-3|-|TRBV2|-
CASSEVRSSGNTIYF
TGTGCCAGCAGTGAAGTCCGAAGCTCTGGAAACACCATATATTTT
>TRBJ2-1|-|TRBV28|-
CASSPHGDLVHEQFF
TGTGCCAGCTCCCCCCACGGGGATCTGGTACATGAGCAGTTCTTC
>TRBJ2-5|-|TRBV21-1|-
CASSYLWKGGEETQYF
TGTGCCAGCAGCTACCTCTGGAAGGGAGGGGAAGAGACCCAGTACTTC
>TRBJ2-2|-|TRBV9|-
CASSTVQAGELFF
TGTGCCAGCAGCACCGTCCAGGCCGGGGAGCTGTTTTTT
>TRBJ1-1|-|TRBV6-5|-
CASSYESGTLNTEAFF
TGTGCCAGCAGTTACGAGTCGGGCACCCTGAACACTGAAGCTTTCTTT
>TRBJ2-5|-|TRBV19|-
CASSIQGYSGAGETQYF
TGTGCCAGTAGTATCCAGGGATACTCGGGGGCCGGGGAGACCCAGTACTTC
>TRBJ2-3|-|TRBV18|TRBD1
CASSPRGGQLSTDTQYF
TGTGCCAGCTCCCCGCGAGGGGGACAGCTTTCCACAGATACGCAGTATTTT
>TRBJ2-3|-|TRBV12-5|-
CASGSGQGISTDTQYF
-
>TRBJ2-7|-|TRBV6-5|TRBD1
CASSYPGQGYEQYF
TGTGCCAGCAGTTATCCGGGACAGGGCTACGAGCAGTACTTC
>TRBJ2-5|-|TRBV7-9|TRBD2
CASSLGGTIFETQYF
TGTGCCAGCAGCTTAGGTGGGACTATTTTTGAGACCCAGTACTTC
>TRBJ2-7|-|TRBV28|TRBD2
CASDVSGGKNEQYF
TGTGCCAGCGATGTTAGCGGGGGCAAAAACGAGCAGTACTTC
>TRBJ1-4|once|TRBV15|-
CATSRDQADEKLFF
TGTGCCACCAGCAGAGATCAGGCAGATGAAAAACTGTTTTTT
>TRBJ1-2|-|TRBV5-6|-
CASSPGRAWGYTF
TGTGCCAGCAGCCCGGGCAGGGCATGGGGCTACACCTTC
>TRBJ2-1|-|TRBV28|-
CASSLAPVSSYNEQFF
TGTGCCAGCAGTTTAGCTCCAGTAAGCTCCTACAATGAGCAGTTCTTC
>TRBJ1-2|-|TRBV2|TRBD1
CASKDREVFGYTF
TGTGCCAGCAAGGACAGGGAGGTTTTTGGCTACACCTTC
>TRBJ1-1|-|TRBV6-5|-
CASSYSSPPDTEAFF
TGTGCCAGCAGTTACTCGTCCCCCCCCGACACTGAAGCTTTCTTT